This T cell receptor (beta chain) was observed in a study of T cells in Graves' hyperthyroidism and ophthalmopathy (dated by TCRdb to between 2018 and 2021). Background on the whole study: Peripheral blood samples were taken at initial diagnosis, before any treatment was given. The roughly 90 discovery patients were divided at random into training and test sets in a 7:3 ratio. Following sampling, methimazole starting at 30 mg daily was given to hyperthyroidism patients, and high-dose intravenous methylprednisolone was given to ophthalmopathy patients. Prospective prediction of ophthalmopathy was tested in an independent validation cohort consisting of some 18 hyperthyroidism patients and about 17 patients who later progressed to ophthalmopathy. To identify distinguishing TCR V-J signatures, a discovery cohort of 95 to 100 patients was used, comprising some 45 with Graves' ophthalmopathy and 57 with stable Graves' hyperthyroidism. The study also compared thyroid tissue and blood T-cell repertoires from several Graves' hyperthyroidism patients. The paper reports TCR Vbeta CDR3 sequencing of some 140 peripheral blood samples: under 45 ophthalmopathy, under 80 hyperthyroidism and around 17 progressor patients.

Study-wide conclusions, independent of this receptor: A model built on a 13 V-J signature distinguished ophthalmopathy from stable hyperthyroidism, reaching approximately 89% sensitivity and around 81% specificity in cross-validation and 80%/75% in testing. During validation, the model predicted progression to ophthalmopathy a median of about 5.9 months ahead of onset, with 70.59% sensitivity and 72% to 85% specificity. No statistical method was used to set the sample size in advance, and investigators knew the group allocation. Most expanded thyroid clonotypes (frequency above 0.001) were also found in blood, which suggests that blood repertoires may mirror thyroid immune responses.

The TCR beta CDR3 regions were amplified from the RNA transcripts. The TCR CDR3 was subjected to a first round of RT-PCR using the HTBI primer set and the Qiagen OneStep RT-PCR kit. Libraries were constructed in a second round of multiplex PCR, after which size selection and purification were performed. Paired-end sequencing of the libraries was performed with 100 bp reads on an Illumina HiSeq2000. The authors processed their data as follows. Raw data were processed with SOAPnuke, discarding reads with adapters, uncalled bases, mean Phred below 15, or no exact constant-primer or identifier match. COPE v1.2.5 was used to merge the high-quality paired reads, and each unique nucleotide sequence was defined as a clonotype. MiTCR v1.1 was used to align the clonotypes against IMGT TRBV, TRBD and TRBJ reference segments. The analysis included only V-J combinations with a frequency above 0.0001, which together covered 99.2% of the repertoires. A TCS score was defined as the ratio of F50 (clonal expansion) to E x V (chaos), with BLOSUM62-based TCRdist applied between CDR3 peptides within each V-J. Welch's t-statistics and random forest reduced 450 to 600 V-J features to about 13, which were used in a naive Bayes classifier (R e1071). TCRdb handled the public reads itself, with Q25 trimming in fastp and clone calling in MiXCR, and kept productive beta chains. Entries are consolidated by CDR3 protein sequence, retaining the most common genes and DNA. In this record, the V and J calls reflect TCRdb's handling and not the investigators' own analysis. The sample includes around 690,000 distinct CDR3 sequences, with 20% to 25% observed a single time. The ten largest clones represent under 35% of the sample.

Ophthalmopathy patients had moderately to severely active disease, Clinical Activity Score of at least 3, NOSPECS grade of at least 4, and duration under 3 months. Any patient with an uncontrolled infection, another autoimmune disease, pregnancy or lactation was excluded. Clinical symptoms, serum thyroxine and TRAb, thyroid ultrasound, and orbital computed tomography formed the basis for the diagnoses. Ficoll-Paque density gradient centrifugation was used to isolate PBMCs from around 10 ml of fresh peripheral blood. Trizol reagent was used to extract total RNA, and RNA quality was then checked on an Agilent 2100 Bioanalyzer. The CDR1 and CDR2 encoded by the germline V gene are MGHRA and YSYEKL. V and J lose 0 bases and 6 bases, and a span of 9 bases separates them. The CDR3 spans 14 residues, from the cysteine through the phenylalanine. Only CDR3 DNA is held: 42 bases, read in frame from base 1. As to this clonotype: The antigen it binds to is not known. Per-base qualities were not stored, and no clone one base away is much larger.

What was sequenced was blood. The TCR originated in a man younger than 45 with Graves' ophthalmopathy. The rearrangement combines TRBV4-1 with TRBJ2-1; the D gene lacks a confident call. DNA sequence: TGCGCCAGCAGCCAAGAACTTTCGCGCAATGAGCAGTTCTTC. Protein translation: CASSQELSRNEQFF.